The entry below gives a single TCR beta chain sequence along with its context. This specimen comes from a study of CD8+CD57+ T cells in acquired aplastic anemia. CDR1 is SGHVS, CDR2 FNYEAQ, per germline. V was cut by 3 bases and J by 11 bases, with 23 bases left in between. This CDR3 spans 16 amino acids. Genomic DNA provided the template from which TCR beta VDJ and CDR3 profiles were obtained. One entry per CDR3 protein, called by TCRdb with MiXCR from the reads. The data hold some 410,000 distinct CDR3 sequences, with 55% to 75% observed a single time. This sequence was found in a human donor in good health, serving as a control. The sample was sorted CD4+, CD8+, or CD8+CD57+ T cells (not recorded which) from PBMCs. The V and J genes are TRBV7-6 and TRBJ1-5, with D uncertain. This chain's CDR3 is CASSLERRTTIATQHF. As DNA, the CDR3 is TGTGCCAGCAGCTTGGAGCGACGAACGACAATCGCGACCCAGCATTTT.